One and the same sample provided the 11 T cell receptor beta chains below, sequenced in a study of blood T cell repertoires in COVID-19 (dated by TCRdb to about 2020). The library relied on the immunoSEQ multiplex PCR assay. Held by TCRdb, this immuneACCESS table contains in-frame sequences only and omits some clones. Under half of the omission traces to an unresolved V gene where checked; the cause of the rest is unknown. Within this sample are 270,000 or so clones, with roughly 85% of them counted one time only. Jointly, the top ten make up about 3% of the sample. Sequenced sample: peripheral blood. The receptors were sampled from a woman aged 25-40 years with active or convalescent COVID-19.

This chain uses TRBV7-3 with TRBJ1-2, with 7 bases aligning to TRBD1. The CDR3 length is 14 residues. CDR1 is SGHTA and CDR2 is FQGTGA in the germline V gene. Unmatched junction bases numbered 1, after V lost 0 bases and J lost 3 bases. In DNA, the CDR3 is TGTGCCAGCAGCTTAACAGGGGGCTACTATGGCTACACCTTC. This gives the protein CASSLTGGYYGYTF.

The gene calls are TRBV28 and TRBJ1-2; D might be TRBD1 (6 bases). There are 13 residues in the CDR3. The germline V and J ends were trimmed by 2 bases and 7 bases, with 11 bases remaining between them. Looked up from germline, CDR1 is MDHEN and CDR2 is SYDVKM. CDR3 DNA sequence: TGTGCCAGCAGTTTACGGGGAGGGGGTGGCTACACCTTC. It codes for CASSLRGGGGYTF.

The V gene is TRBV6-6, the J gene TRBJ1-5; D is unresolved. V dropped 7 bases and J dropped 4 bases, with 8 bases sitting between them. Germline V lookup: CDR1 MNHNY, CDR2 SVGAGI (reference sequence). This CDR3 has 12 amino acids. The CDR3 loop is CASMTPNQPQHF. The CDR3, as DNA: TGTGCCAGCATGACACCAAATCAGCCCCAGCATTTT.

The chain employs TRBV5-1 and TRBJ2-7, with 7 bases identical to TRBD1. V dropped 0 bases and J dropped 5; count of bases not matched to a gene: 5. Per germline, CDR1 SGHRS and CDR2 YFSETQ. This CDR3 spans 14 amino acids. The CDR3 DNA sequence: TGCGCCAGCAGCTTGGAACAGGGGAAGAACGAGCAGTACTTC. Residues: CASSLEQGKNEQYF.

This chain joins TRBV28 and TRBJ2-3; 7 nucleotides agree with TRBD2. J lost 2 bases, V lost 3 bases, and 5 bases had no gene match. Looked up from germline, CDR1 is MDHEN and CDR2 is SYDVKM. CDR3 size: 15 residues. CDR3 sequence: CASSFRGVVTDTQYF. In nucleotides, the CDR3 is TGTGCCAGCAGTTTTCGGGGGGTGGTCACAGATACGCAGTATTTT. Drawing the rest from reference TRBV28 and TRBJ2-3, the complete variable domain is DVKVTQSSRYLVKRTGEKVFLECVQDMDHENMFWYRQDPGLGLRLIYFSYDVKMKEKGDIPEGYSVSREKKERFSLILESASTNQTSMYLCASSFRGVVTDTQYFGPGTRLTVL.

The chain joins TRBV18 to TRBJ1-2; D gene ambiguous. V lost 3 bases and J lost 4, with 12 bases in between. Germline V lookup: CDR1 KGHSH, CDR2 LQKENI. The CDR3 covers 14 residues. Here the CDR3 reads CASSPLSDGYGYTF. For the CDR3, the DNA is TGTGCCAGCTCACCTCTCTCAGATGGCTATGGCTACACCTTC.

This chain uses TRBV29-1 with TRBJ2-4, with D unresolved. The V and J ends lost 2 bases and 4 bases respectively, with 6 bases between them. Per the germline V gene, CDR1 is SQVTM and CDR2 is ANQGSEA. The CDR3 spans 12 residues. The CDR3 is CSVEKLKNIQYF. CDR3 nucleotides: TGCAGCGTTGAAAAACTGAAAAACATTCAGTACTTC.

The chain couples TRBV4-3 to TRBJ2-3; the match to TRBD2 covers 8 bases. Germline loops: CDR1 LGHNA, CDR2 YSLEER. The J segment lost 0 bases and the V segment lost 0 bases, leaving 2 bases of the junction unmatched. CDR3 length equals 16 residues. CDR3 nucleotides: TGCGCCAGCAGCCAAGAACTAGCGGTTAGCACAGATACGCAGTATTTT. This encodes CASSQELAVSTDTQYF.

This chain links TRBV5-6 with TRBJ2-5, with TRBD1 matching over 7 bases. The germline gives CDR1 SGHDT, CDR2 YYEEEE. This CDR3 comprises 14 residues. V was pared by 3 bases and J by 5 bases, with 7 bases of the junction left unmatched. The CDR3 nucleotides are TGTGCCAGCAGCTCGATGACAGGGATGGAGACCCAGTACTTC. Its protein is CASSSMTGMETQYF.

The V and J genes are TRBV28 and TRBJ2-3, with TRBD2 identical over 13 bases. V gave up 5 bases and J gave up 5 bases; unmatched junction bases: 10. The germline CDR1 and CDR2 sequences are MDHEN and SYDVKM. This CDR3 contains 17 residues. CDR3 region: CASSLGLAGSTRDTQYF. DNA for the CDR3: TGTGCCAGCAGTCTGGGACTAGCGGGGAGTACCCGAGATACGCAGTATTTT.

V gene TRBV18 combines with J gene TRBJ2-2; 10 bases match TRBD2. This CDR3 spans 16 amino acids. Trimming removed 4 bases from V and 3 bases from J; junction bases left unmatched: 5. Germline-derived CDR1 and CDR2 are KGHSH and LQKENI. This CDR3 is CASSHPSGGDTGELFF. Here the CDR3 DNA reads TGTGCCAGCTCACACCCTAGCGGGGGTGACACCGGGGAGCTGTTTTTT. Full variable domain (rest looked up from reference TRBV18 and TRBJ2-2): NAGVMQNPRHLVRRRGQEARLRCSPMKGHSHVYWYRQLPEEGLKFMVYLQKENIIDESGMPKERFSAEFPKEGPSILRIQQVVRGDSAAYFCASSHPSGGDTGELFFGEGSRLTVL.